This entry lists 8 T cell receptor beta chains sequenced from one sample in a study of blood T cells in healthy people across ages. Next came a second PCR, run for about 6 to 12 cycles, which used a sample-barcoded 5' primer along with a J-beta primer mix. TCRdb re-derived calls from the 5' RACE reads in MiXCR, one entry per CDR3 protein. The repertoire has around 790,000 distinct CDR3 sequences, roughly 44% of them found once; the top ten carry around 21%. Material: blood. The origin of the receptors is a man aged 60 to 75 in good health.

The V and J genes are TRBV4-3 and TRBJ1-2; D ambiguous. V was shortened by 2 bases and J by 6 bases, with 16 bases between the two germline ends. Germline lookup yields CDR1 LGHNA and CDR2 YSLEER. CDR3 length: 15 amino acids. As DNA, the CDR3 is TGCGCCAGCAGCCAAAGCCGGTCGCTCCCGCATGGCTACACCTTC. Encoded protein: CASSQSRSLPHGYTF.

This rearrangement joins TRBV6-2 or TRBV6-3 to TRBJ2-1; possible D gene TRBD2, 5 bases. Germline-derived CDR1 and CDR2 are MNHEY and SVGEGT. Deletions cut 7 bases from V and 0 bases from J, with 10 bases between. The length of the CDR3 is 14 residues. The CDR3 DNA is TGTGCCAGCATACAGCGGAGCTCCTACAATGAGCAGTTCTTC. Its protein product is CASIQRSSYNEQFF.

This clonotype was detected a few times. Written as DNA, the CDR3 is TGTGCCACCAGCAGAGAGGCTATGAGCACAGATACGCAGTATTTT. It yields the protein CATSREAMSTDTQYF. V is TRBV15 and J is TRBJ2-3, with D uncertain. Germline CDR1 is LNHNV and CDR2 is YYDKDF (reference sequence). V was clipped by 0 bases and J by 0 bases, with 7 bases between them. CDR3 length: 15 amino acids. The full variable domain, with the rest looked up from reference TRBV15 and TRBJ2-3, is DAMVIQNPRYQVTQFGKPVTLSCSQTLNHNVMYWYQQKSSQAPKLLFHYYDKDFNNEADTPDNFQSRRPNTSFCFLDIRSPGLGDTAMYLCATSREAMSTDTQYFGPGTRLTVL.

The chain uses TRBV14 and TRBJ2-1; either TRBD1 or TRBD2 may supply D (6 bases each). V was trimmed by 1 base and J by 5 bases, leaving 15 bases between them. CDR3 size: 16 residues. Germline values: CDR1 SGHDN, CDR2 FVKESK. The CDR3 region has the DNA TGTGCCAGCAGCCAAGCCCGGGGGCCGGAAAACAATGAGCAGTTCTTC. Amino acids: CASSQARGPENNEQFF.

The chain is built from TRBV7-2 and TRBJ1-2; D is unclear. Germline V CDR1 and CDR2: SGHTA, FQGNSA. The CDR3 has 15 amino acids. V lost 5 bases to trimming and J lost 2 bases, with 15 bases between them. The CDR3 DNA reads TGTGCCAGCAGCCCCAGAGGGAGGTCGAACTATGGCTACACCTTC. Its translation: CASSPRGRSNYGYTF.

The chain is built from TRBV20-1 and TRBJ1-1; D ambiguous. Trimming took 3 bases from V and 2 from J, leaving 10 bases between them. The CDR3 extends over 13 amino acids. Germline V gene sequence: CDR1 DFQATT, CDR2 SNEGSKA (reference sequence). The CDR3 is CSASKGINTEAFF. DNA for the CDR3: TGCAGTGCTAGTAAGGGTATCAACACTGAAGCTTTCTTT.

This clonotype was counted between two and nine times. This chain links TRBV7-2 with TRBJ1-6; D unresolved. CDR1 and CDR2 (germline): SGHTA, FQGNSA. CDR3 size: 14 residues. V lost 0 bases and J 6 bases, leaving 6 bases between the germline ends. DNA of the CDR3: TGTGCCAGCAGCTTAGCTCAAATTAATTCACCCCTCCACTTT. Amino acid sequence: CASSLAQINSPLHF.

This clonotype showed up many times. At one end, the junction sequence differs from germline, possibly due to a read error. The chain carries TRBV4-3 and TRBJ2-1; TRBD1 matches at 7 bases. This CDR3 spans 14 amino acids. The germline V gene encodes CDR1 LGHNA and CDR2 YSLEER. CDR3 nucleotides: TGTGCCAGCAGTCCGACAGGGTCCTACAATGAGCAGTTCTTC. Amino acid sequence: CASSPTGSYNEQFF.